This T cell receptor beta chain was observed in a study of T cell repertoires in cytomegalovirus infection (dated by TCRdb to about 2019). Regarding the study in general: Donor HLA type was relevant to the analysis, as public TCR beta signatures indicated carriage of CMV infection together with the matching HLA type. Study-wide findings and limitations: The ex vivo response was dominated by HLA-C-restricted CMV-specific TCR beta clonotypes, which also provided the single most frequent clonotype in two of eight donors. Carriers of CMV infection plus the relevant HLA type were discriminated by the cumulative frequency of public TCR beta family members in the study cohort and in an independent roughly 370-donor cohort.

On this clonotype itself: Its specific antigen is unknown. Just one base apart from a much larger clone, this may be a read error.

The germline ends are 18 bases apart after V is trimmed by 6 bases and J by 3 bases. The germline V gene gives CDR1 as MDHEN and CDR2 as SYDVKM. The cysteine opens and the phenylalanine closes a CDR3 of 15 amino acids. Only the CDR3 region is kept as DNA, spanning 45 bases read in frame from base 1. This sample was sequenced with an Illumina HiSeq 1500. TCRdb's own reprocessing of the public reads used fastp at Q25 and MiXCR and kept productive beta chains. Duplicate CDR3 protein sequences are folded into a single record with the most common DNA and genes. Within this sample are approximately 180,000 distinct CDR3 sequences, with roughly a fifth of them counted one time only. About 3% of the sample is held by the ten biggest clonotypes.

The sample taken for sequencing was PBMCs. This clonotype originated in a human donor in good health (CMV status not recorded). Some clones in this sample may be carry-over from other donors' samples. The chain uses TRBV28 and TRBJ2-7, with an unclear D gene assignment. The CDR3 protein sequence reads: CASRLFGGQYYEQYF. The DNA sequence is given as TGTGCCAGCAGGTTGTTTGGCGGCCAATACTACGAGCAGTACTTC.